This entry concerns a single T cell receptor (beta chain). Its antigen is unknown. Per germline, CDR1 SNHLY and CDR2 FYNNEI. The CDR3 runs to 13 residues. The ends lost 8 bases at V and 5 bases at J; junction bases unmatched: 9. This entry comes from a study of cytomegalovirus exposure and HLA in healthy donors. Broader study findings: Generally TCR sequences proved uncommon, though certain public TCRs appeared in numerous donors.

This table comes from immunoSEQ multiplex PCR, and its TCRdb copy is limited to in-frame clones, with some not included. Of 160,000 or so clones in the sample, roughly 83% were seen once. The clonotype originates from a man younger than 40 in good health and CMV-seropositive. The chain employs TRBV2 and TRBJ2-7; TRBD1 matches at 7 bases. The sequenced sample consisted of PBMCs. In DNA form, the CDR3 reads TGTGCCAGCCTTTACAGGGGTAGGGACGAGCAGTACTTC. Its protein is CASLYRGRDEQYF. The full variable domain, its missing parts supplied by reference TRBV2 and TRBJ2-7, is EPEVTQTPSHQVTQMGQEVILRCVPISNHLYFYWYRQILGQKVEFLVSFYNNEISEKSEIFDDQFSVERPDGSNFTLKIRSTKLEDSAMYFCASLYRGRDEQYFGPGTRLTVT.